These 9 T cell receptor beta chains share one sample of origin, sequenced in a study of blood T cell repertoires in COVID-19. Sequenced by immunoSEQ multiplex PCR; TCRdb stores in-frame clones only, minus some. Of 360,000 or so clones in the sample, nearly 90% were seen once. Sequencing was performed on peripheral blood. The origin of the receptors is a man aged 18 to 30 with active or convalescent COVID-19.

V usage is TRBV30 and J usage is TRBJ1-1; TRBD1 matches 7 bases. The CDR3 sequence is 14 residues long. V lost 2 bases to trimming and J lost 5 bases; unmatched junction nucleotides: 8. The V gene's germline CDR1 is GTSNPN and CDR2 SVGIG (reference sequence). CDR3 sequence reads: CAWSLPAGGTEAFF. The DNA of the CDR3 is TGTGCCTGGAGTTTACCCGCAGGGGGAACTGAAGCTTTCTTT.

The V and J genes are TRBV7-2 and TRBJ2-7, with 7 nucleotides matching TRBD2. With 5 bases clipped from V and 4 bases from J, the junction kept 11 bases outside the gene matches. The germline V gene encodes CDR1 SGHTA and CDR2 FQGNSA. The CDR3 covers 15 residues. The CDR3 protein is CASSQTVASGYEQYF. DNA of the CDR3: TGTGCCAGCAGCCAGACCGTGGCTAGCGGTTACGAGCAGTACTTC.

V usage is TRBV9 and J usage is TRBJ1-1, with TRBD1 matching 7 bases. V shed 3 bases, J shed 1 base, and the junction held 6 bases outside the gene matches. The CDR3 spans 15 residues. From germline, CDR1 is SGDLS and CDR2 YYNGEE. The CDR3 reads CASSGRTGENTEAFF. CDR3 DNA sequence: TGTGCCAGCAGCGGAAGGACAGGTGAGAACACTGAAGCTTTCTTT.

CDR3 sequence reads: CASSLAQSYEQYF. CDR3 DNA: TGTGCCAGTAGTCTAGCACAGTCCTACGAGCAGTACTTC. The chain has TRBV19 and TRBJ2-7, with D perhaps matching TRBD2 (5 bases). The CDR3 has 13 residues. CDR1 is LNHDA, CDR2 SQIVND, per germline (reference sequence). With 5 bases removed from V and 1 base from J, the gap between germline ends came to 9 bases.

The rearrangement uses TRBV28 and TRBJ2-1; 13 bases fit TRBD2. Trimming took 5 bases from V and 6 from J; bases not matched to a gene: 4. The germline CDR1 and CDR2 sequences are MDHEN and SYDVKM. This CDR3 spans 15 amino acids. CDR3 in DNA: TGTGCCAGCAGTCAGGGACTAGCGGGACCCAATGAGCAGTTCTTC. Amino acids: CASSQGLAGPNEQFF.

The chain combines TRBV9 with TRBJ1-1; D is uncertain. CDR1 is SGDLS and CDR2 is YYNGEE in the germline V gene. V gave up 4 bases and J gave up 1 base, with 11 bases separating them. The CDR3 spans 14 residues. In nucleotides, the CDR3 is TGTGCCAGCAGCCCGAGAGTAACGAACACTGAAGCTTTCTTT. Its translation is CASSPRVTNTEAFF.

This chain links TRBV18 with TRBJ2-5, with D hard to call. Germline CDR1 is KGHSH and CDR2 is LQKENI. The CDR3 is 12 amino acids. V gave up 6 bases and J gave up 1 base, with 6 bases separating them. The CDR3, as DNA: TGTGCCAGCTCCCCCAGCCAAGAGACCCAGTACTTC. This gives the protein CASSPSQETQYF.

V is TRBV30 and J is TRBJ1-1; D may be TRBD1 (5 bases). CDR1 is GTSNPN and CDR2 is SVGIG in the germline V gene (reference sequence). Trimming pared 3 bases from V and 2 bases from J, leaving 10 bases between. The CDR3 contains 13 residues. The CDR3 DNA reads as TGTGCCTGGAGAGCAGGGTTAAACACTGAAGCTTTCTTT. Protein sequence: CAWRAGLNTEAFF.

The J gene is TRBJ2-2, the V gene TRBV12-5; 12 bases line up with TRBD1. V dropped 6 bases and J dropped 8; count of bases not matched to a gene: 13. CDR1 and CDR2 from the germline V gene are LGHNT and FRNRAP. The CDR3 is made up of 17 amino acids. The CDR3 sequence is CASGTAGTGGSVGELFF. Written as DNA, the CDR3 is TGTGCTAGTGGGACCGCCGGGACAGGGGGCTCAGTAGGGGAGCTGTTTTTT.